One sample yielded the 24 T cell receptor beta chains listed below, sequenced in a study of blood T cell repertoires in COVID-19. The protocol was immunoSEQ multiplex PCR, while the TCRdb copy is restricted to in-frame clones and leaves out a portion. Among about 280,000 clones, roughly 90% were seen once, and the ten largest hold almost 9.5%. The source material was peripheral blood. All receptors come from a man between 18 and 35 years old with active or convalescent COVID-19.

The rearrangement uses TRBV5-1 and TRBJ2-3, with 8 bases matching TRBD1. CDR1 is SGHRS, CDR2 YFSETQ, per germline. Trimming at V came to 3 bases and at J to 5 bases, leaving 8 bases not matched to a gene. This CDR3 contains 15 residues. The CDR3, as DNA: TGCGCCAGCAGCTCTCAACCGGGACAGGAAGATACGCAGTATTTT. Translation gives CASSSQPGQEDTQYF.

This clone appeared once. J is TRBJ1-4 and V is TRBV11-2; 8 bases agree with TRBD1. CDR1 is SGHAT and CDR2 is FQNNGV in the germline V gene. After removal of 5 bases from V and 8 bases from J, the junction contained 10 bases not matched to a gene. This CDR3 has 15 amino acids. The CDR3 here is CASSATTGGPEKLFF. DNA for the CDR3: TGTGCCAGCAGCGCCACTACAGGGGGGCCAGAAAAACTGTTTTTT. Supplemented by reference TRBV11-2 and TRBJ1-4, the full variable domain reads EAGVAQSPRYKIIEKRQSVAFWCNPISGHATLYWYQQILGQGPKLLIQFQNNGVVDDSQLPKDRFSAERLKGVDSTLKIQPAKLEDSAVYLCASSATTGGPEKLFFGSGTQLSVL.

This clone appeared a single time. V is TRBV9 and J is TRBJ2-2, with D possibly matching TRBD1 (6 bases). CDR3 length: 15 amino acids. Germline CDR1 SGDLS, CDR2 YYNGEE. V lost 4 bases, J lost 4 bases, and 14 bases lay in between. The CDR3 bases are TGTGCCAGCAGCTTGGGGGCAGGACCCACCGGGGAGCTGTTTTTT. Translated: CASSLGAGPTGELFF.

Remarks on this clone: Other DNA sequences from this sample encode an identical CDR3 as well. The V call is TRBV2, the J call TRBJ1-5; D is undetermined. The CDR3 length is 14 residues. Trimming removed 3 bases at V and 1 base at J, with 7 bases between. Germline CDR1 reads SNHLY; CDR2 reads FYNNEI. The chain's CDR3 is CASSEGRSNQPQHF. Written as DNA, the CDR3 is TGTGCCAGCAGTGAGGGGAGGAGCAATCAGCCCCAGCATTTT.

The chain joins TRBV25-1 to TRBJ1-6; D unclear. The length of the CDR3 is 13 residues. V was pared by 7 bases and J by 9 bases, with 13 bases between. Per the germline V gene, CDR1 is MGHDK and CDR2 is SYGVNS. CDR3 sequence (DNA): TGTGCCAGCAAGGCGTCCGGGAGTTCACCCCTCCACTTT. Its translation: CASKASGSSPLHF.

This chain joins TRBV19 and TRBJ1-3; D might be TRBD1 (6 bases). CDR1 LNHDA and CDR2 SQIVND come from the germline V gene (reference sequence). The CDR3 runs to 15 residues. Trimming stripped 3 bases from V and 0 bases from J, with 9 bases between. The CDR3 DNA reads as TGTGCCAGTAGTATCGGGACATTCTCTGGAAACACCATATATTTT. This sequence encodes CASSIGTFSGNTIYF.

A few counts support this clone. The rearrangement uses TRBV3-1 (or the pseudogene TRBV3-2) and TRBJ2-7, with TRBD1 matching 9 bases. This CDR3 comprises 14 residues. The V segment lost 3 bases and the J segment 6 bases; nucleotides outside the gene matches: 6. Germline loops: CDR1 LGHDT, CDR2 YNNKEL (reference sequence). The CDR3 loop is CASSHRDRVAEQYF. CDR3 nucleotide sequence: TGTGCCAGCAGCCACCGGGACAGGGTTGCCGAGCAGTACTTC.

V and J are TRBV4-3 and TRBJ1-1, with D perhaps TRBD1 (5 bases). This CDR3 region has 15 residues. The germline CDR1 and CDR2 sequences are LGHNA and YSLEER. The germline V and J ends were trimmed by 3 bases and 0 bases, with 11 bases remaining between them. CDR3 nucleotide sequence: TGCGCCAGCAGCCACAAGACAGCAATGAACACTGAAGCTTTCTTT. Translating it yields CASSHKTAMNTEAFF.

The rearrangement joins TRBV27 to TRBJ2-1; D perhaps matches TRBD2 (7 bases). The V gene's germline CDR1 is MNHEY and CDR2 SMNVEV (reference sequence). The germline V and J ends were trimmed by 5 bases and 7 bases, with 12 bases remaining between them. There are 13 residues in the CDR3. CDR3 nucleotide sequence: TGTGCCAGCAGTCCCGGGGGGCGGAATGAGCAGTTCTTC. Translating it yields CASSPGGRNEQFF.

The CDR3 sequence is CASSLNSVQPQHF. CDR3 nucleotides: TGTGCCAGCAGCTTAAATAGTGTTCAGCCCCAGCATTTT. This chain joins TRBV7-2 and TRBJ1-5; D is uncertain. CDR1 SGHTA and CDR2 FQGNSA come from the germline V gene. CDR3 length equals 13 residues. Trimming stripped 2 bases from V and 6 bases from J, with 8 bases between.

The V gene is TRBV27, the J gene TRBJ1-1; D call uncertain. The CDR3 covers 17 residues. Trimming took 2 bases from V and 4 from J, leaving 20 bases between them. CDR1 MNHEY and CDR2 SMNVEV come from the germline V gene (reference sequence). In DNA form, the CDR3 reads TGTGCCAGCAGTTTAATCCCCCCCCGCGCGGGGAGCACTGAAGCTTTCTTT. Translating gives CASSLIPPRAGSTEAFF.

V and J are TRBV28 and TRBJ1-2, with TRBD1 as a possible D gene (6 bases). V gave up 8 bases and J gave up 4 bases, with 14 bases separating them. Germline CDR1 and CDR2: MDHEN and SYDVKM. The CDR3 consists of 13 residues. Here the CDR3 DNA reads TGTGCCAGCGGACCGAGACAGGTCTATGGCTACACCTTC. Residues: CASGPRQVYGYTF.

The chain joins TRBV9 to TRBJ2-7, with 7 bases lining up with TRBD2. The CDR3 extends over 15 amino acids. Germline CDR1 is SGDLS and CDR2 is YYNGEE. V was clipped by 3 bases and J by 6 bases; unmatched bases: 12. The CDR3 region has the DNA TGTGCCAGCAGCGGGGGGGGACCCAGAGCGGGCGAGCAGTACTTC. It is translated as CASSGGGPRAGEQYF. The variable domain in full, with the rest retrieved from reference TRBV9 and TRBJ2-7, is DSGVTQTPKHLITATGQRVTLRCSPRSGDLSVYWYQQSLDQGLQFLIQYYNGEERAKGNILERFSAQQFPDLHSELNLSSLELGDSALYFCASSGGGPRAGEQYFGPGTRLTVT.

The J gene is TRBJ2-1, the V gene TRBV24-1, with 7 bases matching TRBD1. Germline CDR1 and CDR2: KGHDR and SFDVKD. There are 15 residues in the CDR3. Trimming took 7 bases from V and 7 from J; bases not matched to a gene: 12. The CDR3 here is CATSDKFSGGNEQFF. The CDR3 bases are TGTGCCACCAGCGACAAATTCTCAGGGGGAAATGAGCAGTTCTTC.

V is TRBV7-9 and J is TRBJ1-1; D remains ambiguous. The germline CDR1 and CDR2 sequences are SEHNR and FQNEAQ (reference sequence). V lost 5 bases and J lost 8, with 15 bases in between. CDR3 size: 13 residues. In DNA form, the CDR3 reads TGTGCCAGCAGCATGGGTCCCGAGGGCGAAGCTTTCTTT. The encoded protein is CASSMGPEGEAFF.

The chain recombines TRBV6-5 with TRBJ1-1; possible D gene TRBD1, 6 bases. Per the germline V gene, CDR1 is MNHEY and CDR2 is SVGAGI. Trimming cost V 5 bases and J 0 bases, with 10 bases left between them. This CDR3 comprises 14 residues. DNA for the CDR3: TGTGCCAGCAGTCCCGACAGGCTGAACACTGAAGCTTTCTTT. Translated, it gives CASSPDRLNTEAFF.

The genes are TRBV19 and TRBJ1-5; D possibly corresponds to TRBD1 (5 bases). This CDR3 has 16 amino acids. Germline V CDR1 and CDR2: LNHDA, SQIVND (reference sequence). V was shortened by 0 bases and J by 6 bases, with 15 bases between the two germline ends. CDR3 protein: CASSIDRRQGVQPQHF. CDR3 bases: TGTGCCAGTAGTATAGATCGCCGGCAGGGCGTTCAGCCCCAGCATTTT. Full variable domain (rest looked up from reference TRBV19 and TRBJ1-5): DGGITQSPKYLFRKEGQNVTLSCEQNLNHDAMYWYRQDPGQGLRLIYYSQIVNDFQKGDIAEGYSVSREKKESFPLTVTSAQKNPTAFYLCASSIDRRQGVQPQHFGDGTRLSIL.

The V and J genes are TRBV29-1 and TRBJ1-2; D gene unclear. Trimming shortened V by 6 bases and J by 4 bases, and 9 bases separated the two germline ends. CDR3 length: 11 amino acids. Germline-derived CDR1 and CDR2 are SQVTM and ANQGSEA. CDR3 loop: CSVEGSYGYTF. As DNA, the CDR3 is TGCAGCGTCGAGGGCAGCTATGGCTACACCTTC.

The V and J genes are TRBV19 and TRBJ2-5; 9 bases match TRBD2. Looked up from germline, CDR1 is LNHDA and CDR2 is SQIVND (reference sequence). V gave up 4 bases and J gave up 5 bases; unmatched junction bases: 8. This CDR3 has 15 residues. The CDR3 DNA reads as TGTGCCAGTAGTACACATCCTAGCGGGGCGGAGACCCAGTACTTC. Its protein product is CASSTHPSGAETQYF.

For this clone: The sample holds other DNA sequences that translate to the same CDR3. The rearrangement joins TRBV2 to TRBJ1-5, with a possible D match to TRBD1 (5 bases). Germline CDR1 reads SNHLY; CDR2 reads FYNNEI. The V end was cut by 11 bases, the J end by 4 bases, with 12 bases between. The CDR3 contains 12 residues. The CDR3: CASSGGNQPQHF. The CDR3 DNA sequence: TGTGCCTCCTCCGGGGGGAATCAGCCCCAGCATTTT.

CDR3 sequence: CASSLGRTGNSPLHF. The CDR3 bases are TGCGCCAGCAGCTTGGGCAGGACAGGGAATTCACCCCTCCACTTT. The V gene is TRBV5-1, the J gene TRBJ1-6; 8 bases are a match to TRBD1. CDR1 and CDR2 from the germline V gene are SGHRS and YFSETQ. The junction had 3 bases not matched to a gene; V was cut back by 0 bases and J by 7 bases. This CDR3 contains 15 residues.

This chain joins TRBV27 and TRBJ2-7; 9 nucleotides align to TRBD1. CDR1 MNHEY and CDR2 SMNVEV come from the germline V gene (reference sequence). The CDR3 contains 16 residues. The V gene end was trimmed by 6 bases and the J gene end by 0 bases; junction bases not matched to a gene: 9. The CDR3 bases are TGTGCCAGCAGCCCAACCAGGGACAGGGCCTCCTACGAGCAGTACTTC. It encodes CASSPTRDRASYEQYF.

The gene calls are TRBV27 and TRBJ2-1; D is perhaps TRBD2 (5 bases). This CDR3 region has 12 residues. CDR1 is MNHEY, CDR2 SMNVEV, per germline (reference sequence). Trimming took off 7 bases at V and 2 bases at J, with 6 bases between the two ends. In DNA form, the CDR3 reads TGTGCCAGCATTAGCGCCTACAATGAGCAGTTCTTC. Translation: CASISAYNEQFF.

A word on this clone: Other DNA sequences from this sample encode an identical CDR3 as well. This chain connects TRBV3-1 (or the pseudogene TRBV3-2) to TRBJ1-2; D perhaps matches TRBD1 (5 bases). The CDR3 spans 13 residues. Germline V gives CDR1 LGHDT, CDR2 YNNKEL (reference sequence). V was trimmed by 1 base and J by 8 bases, leaving 11 bases between them. CDR3 protein: CASSQGGLGGYTF. In DNA form, the CDR3 reads TGTGCCAGCAGCCAAGGGGGCCTGGGGGGCTACACCTTC.